This T cell receptor beta chain derives from a study of T cell changes during pregnancy in multiple sclerosis. The method was immunoSEQ multiplex PCR; TCRdb's version includes in-frame clones alone and lacks a portion of them. The table lists 77,000 or so clones, around 95% of them singletons. The CDR3 extends over 16 amino acids. V was pared by 4 bases and J by 0 bases, with 13 bases between. The germline CDR1 and CDR2 sequences are SGHTA and FQGNSA. This chain uses TRBV7-2 with TRBJ2-4; D is unresolved. Here the sequenced sample was peripheral blood, taken in the second trimester of pregnancy. This sequence was found in a female donor in good health, enrolled as a control in a pregnancy study. The CDR3 DNA reads as TGTGCCAGCAGCTCTATATCCGTCGAAGCCAAAAACATTCAGTACTTC. This gives the protein CASSSISVEAKNIQYF.